The 5 T cell receptor beta chains below all came from one sample that was sequenced in a study of blood T cell repertoires in COVID-19. This table comes from immunoSEQ multiplex PCR, and its TCRdb copy is limited to in-frame clones, with some not included. In the table there are 150,000 to 200,000 clones, approximately 86% of which are singletons. The sequenced sample was peripheral blood. These receptor sequences come from a man aged 40-49 years with active or convalescent COVID-19.

This chain joins TRBV7-2 and TRBJ2-3; 7 bases are a match to TRBD2. Per the germline V gene, CDR1 is SGHTA and CDR2 is FQGNSA. The CDR3 spans 14 residues. J gave up 3 bases and V 4 bases, and 4 bases lay outside the gene matches. In DNA, the CDR3 is TGTGCCAGCAGCTCCCTGGGGGGGACAGATACGCAGTATTTT. This translates into CASSSLGGTDTQYF.

V usage is TRBV7-9 and J usage is TRBJ2-1; no clear D gene. This CDR3 is 13 amino acids long. Germline V gene sequence: CDR1 SEHNR, CDR2 FQNEAQ (reference sequence). V was clipped by 5 bases and J by 9 bases, with 14 bases between them. The CDR3, as DNA: TGTGCCAGCAGCCCCACTCGTGTACCTGAGCAGTTCTTC. Translating it yields CASSPTRVPEQFF. The full variable domain, its missing parts supplied by reference TRBV7-9 and TRBJ2-1, is DTGVSQNPRHKITKRGQNVTFRCDPISEHNRLYWYRQTLGQGPEFLTYFQNEAQLEKSRLLSDRFSAERPKGSFSTLEIQRTEQGDSAMYLCASSPTRVPEQFFGPGTRLTVL.

The rearrangement links TRBV3-1 (or the pseudogene TRBV3-2) to TRBJ1-6; 9 positions match TRBD1. Unmatched junction bases numbered 2, after V lost 2 bases and J lost 0 bases. The V gene's germline CDR1 is LGHDT and CDR2 YNNKEL (reference sequence). There are 17 residues in the CDR3. In DNA, the CDR3 is TGTGCCAGCAGCCAAAAGACAGGGGGCTCCTATAATTCACCCCTCCACTTT. Its translation is CASSQKTGGSYNSPLHF.

The gene calls are TRBV6-1 and TRBJ2-7; 7 bases are a match to TRBD1. The junction had 5 bases not matched to a gene; V was cut back by 3 bases and J by 3 bases. CDR1 is MNHNS and CDR2 is SASEGT in the germline V gene. The CDR3 extends over 14 amino acids. The CDR3 DNA sequence: TGTGCCAGCAGTGATCTAGGACAGGACTACGAGCAGTACTTC. This gives the protein CASSDLGQDYEQYF.

The chain links TRBV2 to TRBJ2-5; 11 nucleotides align to TRBD2. Losses at the gene ends were 0 bases for V and 3 bases for J; bases not matched to a gene: 3. The V gene's germline CDR1 is SNHLY and CDR2 FYNNEI. The CDR3 has 16 residues. The CDR3 DNA reads TGTGCCAGCAGTGAAGCTAGACTAGCGGGGAAAGAGACCCAGTACTTC. Encoded protein: CASSEARLAGKETQYF.